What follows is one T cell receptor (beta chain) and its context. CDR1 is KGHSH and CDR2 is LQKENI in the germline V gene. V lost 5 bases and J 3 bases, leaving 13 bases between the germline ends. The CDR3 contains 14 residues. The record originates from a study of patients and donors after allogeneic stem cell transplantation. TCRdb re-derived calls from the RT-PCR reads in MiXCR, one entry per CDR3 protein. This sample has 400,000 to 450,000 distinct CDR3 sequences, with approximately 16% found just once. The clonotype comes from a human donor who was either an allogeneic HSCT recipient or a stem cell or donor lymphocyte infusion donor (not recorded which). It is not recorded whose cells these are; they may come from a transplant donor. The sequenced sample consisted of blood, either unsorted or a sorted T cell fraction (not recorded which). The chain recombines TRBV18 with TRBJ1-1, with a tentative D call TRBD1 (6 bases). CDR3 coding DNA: TGTGCCAGCTCAAGGAAAGACAGGTACACTGAAGCTTTCTTT. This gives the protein CASSRKDRYTEAFF.